One and the same sample provided the 13 T cell receptor beta chains below, sequenced in a study of TIL therapy for anti-PD-1-resistant metastatic lung cancer. The libraries were made with immunoSEQ v3. This table comes from immunoSEQ multiplex PCR, and its TCRdb copy is limited to in-frame clones, with some not included. The sample consists of over 15,000 clones, roughly 85% of them appearing once. Time point specified: pre-treatment sample, taken before nivolumab and TIL therapy. This sample comprised blood, obtained at baseline. Receptor source: a person between 30 and 79 years old with non-small cell lung cancer.

The chain recombines TRBV9 with TRBJ2-5; possibly TRBD1 for D (6 bases). V lost 1 base and J lost 1, with 11 bases in between. Germline loops: CDR1 SGDLS, CDR2 YYNGEE. This CDR3 is built from 15 residues. DNA of the CDR3: TGTGCCAGCAGCGTATGGGGGCAGCTCCAAGAGACCCAGTACTTC. Translated: CASSVWGQLQETQYF.

This chain uses TRBV27 with TRBJ1-1; weak D call: TRBD1 (6 bases). There are 13 residues in the CDR3. With 2 bases removed from V and 4 bases from J, the gap between germline ends came to 8 bases. Germline V CDR1 and CDR2: MNHEY, SMNVEV (reference sequence). CDR3 bases: TGTGCCAGCAGTTTAGGCAGGGGCACTGAAGCTTTCTTT. This translates into CASSLGRGTEAFF.

V usage is TRBV9 and J usage is TRBJ2-2; perhaps D is TRBD1 or TRBD2 (5 bases each). The CDR3 has 16 amino acids. CDR1 is SGDLS, CDR2 YYNGEE, per germline. With 4 bases removed from V and 1 base from J, the gap between germline ends came to 14 bases. CDR3 sequence reads: CASSRQVGENTGELFF. In nucleotides, the CDR3 is TGTGCCAGCAGCCGCCAGGTGGGGGAGAACACCGGGGAGCTGTTTTTT.

This chain uses TRBV11-3 with TRBJ2-1; D possibly corresponds to TRBD1 (6 bases). Germline V gives CDR1 SGHNT, CDR2 YENEEA. Between the trimmed V and J ends, which lost 5 bases and 5 bases, there was a span of 7 bases. The CDR3 length is 12 residues. The CDR3 region is CASSRDNNEQFF. CDR3 sequence (DNA): TGTGCCAGCAGCCGGGACAACAATGAGCAGTTCTTC. The complete variable domain, with remaining parts taken from reference TRBV11-3 and TRBJ2-1, reads EAGVVQSPRYKIIEKKQPVAFWCNPISGHNTLYWYLQNLGQGPELLIRYENEEAVDDSQLPKDRFSAERLKGVDSTLKIQPAELGDSAVYLCASSRDNNEQFFGPGTRLTVL.

The rearrangement uses TRBV7-3 and TRBJ2-6; no clear D. Germline CDR1 reads SGHTA; CDR2 reads FQGTGA. Trimming took 0 bases from V and 0 from J, leaving 6 bases between them. This CDR3 has 16 residues. The CDR3 DNA reads as TGTGCCAGCAGCTTAACTGGGGTCTCTGGGGCCAACGTCCTGACTTTC. Amino acids: CASSLTGVSGANVLTF.

This sequence joins TRBV5-5 and TRBJ2-6; D uncertain. This CDR3 has 16 residues. Germline V lookup: CDR1 SGHKS, CDR2 YYEKEE (reference sequence). V lost 1 base and J lost 2, with 10 bases in between. Here the CDR3 reads CASSLSSLTGANVLTF. In DNA form, the CDR3 reads TGTGCCAGCAGCTTGTCGAGCCTCACTGGGGCCAACGTCCTGACTTTC.

A few counts support this clone. Other DNA variants within this sample encode the same CDR3. The chain carries TRBV9 and TRBJ2-3; unclear D gene. The germline V gene has CDR1 SGDLS and CDR2 YYNGEE. The CDR3 has 14 residues. V lost 3 bases to trimming and J lost 3 bases, with 11 bases between them. The CDR3 reads CASSATGRTDTQYF. The CDR3 DNA is TGTGCCAGCAGCGCGACCGGGCGGACAGATACGCAGTATTTT.

The rearrangement links TRBV6-4 to TRBJ2-2; 8 nucleotides align to TRBD1. V lost 6 bases and J lost 3; bases outside the gene matches: 3. The CDR3 covers 14 residues. Germline-derived CDR1 and CDR2 are MRHNA and SNTAGT. Here the CDR3 reads CASSGQGDTGELFF. Written as DNA, the CDR3 is TGTGCCAGCAGCGGACAGGGAGACACCGGGGAGCTGTTTTTT.

V is TRBV7-9 and J is TRBJ1-2; D is unclear. CDR3 length: 13 amino acids. V was shortened by 3 bases and J by 8 bases, with 13 bases between the two germline ends. Germline V lookup: CDR1 SEHNR, CDR2 FQNEAQ (reference sequence). In DNA, the CDR3 is TGTGCCAGCAGCTTCGGGGAAGGCGGGGGCTACACCTTC. Translation: CASSFGEGGGYTF.

This clone is a singleton in its sample. The V gene is TRBV12-3 or TRBV12-4, the J gene TRBJ2-5, with D perhaps being TRBD1 or TRBD2 (5 bases each). V gave up 6 bases and J gave up 4 bases, with 12 bases separating them. This CDR3 is built from 13 residues. In nucleotides, the CDR3 is TGTGCCAGCAGCCCGACGGGACCAGAGACCCAGTACTTC. Its protein is CASSPTGPETQYF.

The chain recombines TRBV2 with TRBJ1-4; D not resolved. The CDR3 has 15 residues. CDR1 and CDR2 from the germline V gene are SNHLY and FYNNEI. V was clipped by 6 bases and J by 0 bases, with 11 bases between them. CDR3 nucleotide sequence: TGTGCCAGCAGGGTTCTGAGTGCAACTAATGAAAAACTGTTTTTT. This gives the protein CASRVLSATNEKLFF.

This chain joins TRBV4-3 and TRBJ2-1; 8 nucleotides match TRBD2. Per the germline V gene, CDR1 is LGHNA and CDR2 is YSLEER. CDR3 length: 17 residues. Losses at the gene ends were 0 bases for V and 2 bases for J; bases not matched to a gene: 6. CDR3 in amino acids: CASSQDPSGGAYNEQFF. CDR3 coding DNA: TGCGCCAGCAGCCAAGATCCCAGCGGGGGTGCCTACAATGAGCAGTTCTTC.

The chain has TRBV19 and TRBJ1-4; maybe TRBD1 (6 bases). The germline V gene has CDR1 LNHDA and CDR2 SQIVND (reference sequence). The CDR3 runs 16 residues. The V end was cut by 5 bases, the J end by 3 bases, with 16 bases between. The CDR3 is CASSHGTSLPNEKLFF. As DNA, the CDR3 is TGTGCCAGTAGTCACGGGACAAGTCTCCCTAATGAAAAACTGTTTTTT.